The present entry profiles one TCR beta chain with its context. These data originate in a study of blood T cell repertoires in COVID-19. Study at large: Whether acute or convalescent, the COVID-19 samples came from the United States, Italy and Spain. T cells, B-cell-depleted T cells, or PBMCs supplied cDNA or gDNA.

Per the original data handling: Cell counts per sample came from amplifying reference gene primers. Clones were read by immunoSEQ multiplex PCR, and TCRdb kept only the in-frame ones, dropping some. D and trimming come from the DNA, and the V and J calls and clone size come from that table. This sample carries 150,000 to 200,000 clones, 70% to 90% of them seen once, and the ten largest clones take about 5%. The germline V gene encodes CDR1 SGHTA and CDR2 FQGTGA. The V end lost 3 bases, the J end lost 5 bases, and 17 bases lay between the germline ends. The CDR3 runs 15 residues. This TCR was recovered from a human donor in a cohort sampled during active COVID-19. The rearrangement links TRBV7-3 to TRBJ2-7, with D possibly matching TRBD2 (6 bases). Sequencing was done on a sample of peripheral blood. The CDR3: CASSFSGMAGNEQYF. The CDR3 DNA follows: TGTGCCAGCAGCTTTTCGGGGATGGCGGGAAACGAGCAGTACTTC.